This T cell receptor (beta chain) was captured in a study of blood T cell repertoires in COVID-19. Turning to the study itself: Sources were T cells, B-cell-depleted T cells, or PBMCs; the material itself was cDNA or gDNA.

V shed 8 bases and J shed 0 bases, with 7 bases lying between them. There are 13 residues in the CDR3. The V gene's germline CDR1 is MDHEN and CDR2 SYDVKM. The cohort comprised adults aged about 18 to 90 years residing in 20 to 30 US areas. Original handling: How many nucleated cells were present was estimated from reference gene primer amplification. Only in-frame clones appear in the TCRdb table, and some are missing; sequencing was by immunoSEQ multiplex PCR. V, J and clone size reflect that table, while D and trimming were determined from the DNA. The sample holds around 340,000 clones; about 88% are singletons and the top ten take approximately 1%.

The receptor comes from a woman in her twenties or thirties who had been exposed to COVID-19. Material for sequencing was PBMCs or T cells enriched from blood (not recorded which). The chain combines TRBV28 with TRBJ2-2; D is ambiguous. The CDR3, as DNA: TGTGCCAGCCCTGGGCCGAACACCGGGGAGCTGTTTTTT. Protein sequence: CASPGPNTGELFF.